These 31 T cell receptor beta chains were all obtained from the same sample, sequenced in a study of T cell responses to AZD1222 COVID-19 vaccine. Sequencing used immunoSEQ multiplex PCR; TCRdb keeps in-frame clones, though not all of them. The sample consists of some 130,000 clones, more than 75% of them appearing once. Sequencing used peripheral blood, obtained on day 0 of AZD1222 vaccination. All receptors derive from an adult in good health.

The chain combines TRBV28 with TRBJ1-2, with a weak D call TRBD1 (6 bases). Trimming cost V 2 bases and J 8 bases, with 18 bases left between them. CDR3 size: 15 residues. Germline V CDR1 and CDR2: MDHEN, SYDVKM. DNA for the CDR3: TGTGCCAGCAGTTTAGAGGCCAGGGGATTCTCAGGCTACACCTTC. Amino acid sequence: CASSLEARGFSGYTF.

The DNA for the CDR3 is TGTGCCAGCAGTTCTCCCCGGGTCACCTACAATGAGCAGTTCTTC. It translates to CASSSPRVTYNEQFF. The rearrangement uses TRBV27 and TRBJ2-1; the D is unclear. Per germline, CDR1 MNHEY and CDR2 SMNVEV (reference sequence). V gave up 4 bases and J gave up 2 bases, with 12 bases separating them. This CDR3 has 15 amino acids.

This chain links TRBV7-2 with TRBJ1-2; D might be TRBD1 (6 bases). The CDR3 spans 15 residues. Per the germline V gene, CDR1 is SGHTA and CDR2 is FQGNSA. V shed 6 bases and J shed 4 bases, with 18 bases lying between them. Here the CDR3 reads CASRKNQGSSYGYTF. In nucleotides, the CDR3 is TGTGCCAGCAGGAAAAATCAGGGGTCCTCCTATGGCTACACCTTC.

This chain uses TRBV9 with TRBJ2-1; 8 bases line up with TRBD2. CDR1 is SGDLS, CDR2 YYNGEE, per germline. With V trimmed by 0 bases and J by 5 bases, 1 base remained unmatched. This CDR3 region has 14 residues. CDR3 coding DNA: TGTGCCAGCAGCGTAGGGCGGGGGGACAATGAGCAGTTCTTC. It yields the protein CASSVGRGDNEQFF.

This rearrangement joins TRBV15 to TRBJ1-4; D is unclear. Trimming left V 1 base short and J 2 bases short, with 11 bases between. The germline V gene encodes CDR1 LNHNV and CDR2 YYDKDF (reference sequence). The CDR3 has 16 residues. CDR3 coding DNA: TGTGCCACCAGCAGAGTAGTCGGAGCGACTAATGAAAAACTGTTTTTT. As protein: CATSRVVGATNEKLFF.

The rearrangement uses TRBV11-2 and TRBJ1-2; the D is unclear. The CDR3 contains 13 residues. With 0 bases removed from V and 8 bases from J, the gap between germline ends came to 10 bases. Germline V gene lookup returns CDR1 SGHAT and CDR2 FQNNGV. The CDR3 bases are TGTGCCAGCAGCTTAGAAACGCTGGGCGGCTACACCTTC. It specifies CASSLETLGGYTF.

The J gene is TRBJ2-2, the V gene TRBV5-1; no clear D gene. CDR1 is SGHRS, CDR2 YFSETQ, per germline. Trimming removed 1 base from V and 7 bases from J, with 11 bases in between. The CDR3 length is 14 residues. The CDR3 nucleotides are TGCGCCAGCAGCTTGAGAGATTTGGGCGGGGAGCTGTTTTTT. Translated: CASSLRDLGGELFF.

The chain recombines TRBV24-1 with TRBJ2-5, with TRBD2 identical over 8 bases. Germline V gives CDR1 KGHDR, CDR2 SFDVKD. V dropped 12 bases and J dropped 0; count of bases not matched to a gene: 11. The CDR3 loop spans 15 amino acids. Written as DNA, the CDR3 is TGTGCCGCGGGCGGGGGGCAAGGGAACCAAGAGACCCAGTACTTC. Translated: CAAGGGQGNQETQYF.

The gene calls are TRBV11-3 and TRBJ2-3, with 7 nucleotides matching TRBD2. The CDR3 spans 14 residues. Germline CDR1 is SGHNT and CDR2 is YENEEA. V lost 4 bases to trimming and J lost 4 bases; unmatched junction nucleotides: 5. The CDR3 here is CASSSREAADTQYF. The CDR3 DNA reads as TGTGCCAGCAGCTCCCGGGAGGCAGCAGATACGCAGTATTTT.

This clone was counted many times. The rearrangement joins TRBV6-5 to TRBJ2-2, with D possibly matching TRBD2 (6 bases). CDR3 length: 11 residues. V lost 6 bases, J lost 7 bases, and 6 bases lay in between. Germline CDR1 and CDR2: MNHEY and SVGAGI. The chain's CDR3 is CASREGGELFF. The CDR3 DNA is TGTGCCAGCAGGGAGGGCGGGGAGCTGTTTTTT.

This chain joins TRBV7-8 and TRBJ1-3; the D is unclear. The V gene lost 6 bases and the J gene lost 0 bases, with 9 bases spanning the gap. CDR1 and CDR2 from the germline V gene are SGHVS and FQNEAQ. The CDR3 consists of 14 residues. CDR3 residues: CASRPRLSGNTIYF. In DNA, the CDR3 is TGTGCCAGCAGACCCCGTCTCTCTGGAAACACCATATATTTT.

V usage is TRBV6-4 and J usage is TRBJ2-3; 10 nucleotides line up with TRBD1. The CDR3 contains 15 residues. The ends lost 2 bases at V and 2 bases at J; junction bases unmatched: 1. Germline loops: CDR1 MRHNA, CDR2 SNTAGT. The CDR3 region is CASSDGTGDTDTQYF. CDR3 nucleotides: TGTGCCAGCAGTGACGGGACAGGGGACACAGATACGCAGTATTTT.

In this sample, this clone turned up a few times. This CDR3 is CASSPLGNPYEQYF. DNA for the CDR3: TGTGCCAGCAGTCCGTTGGGAAATCCCTACGAGCAGTACTTC. The V and J genes are TRBV6-6 and TRBJ2-7; D is ambiguous. The CDR3 sequence is 14 residues long. Trimming left V 5 bases short and J 2 bases short, with 13 bases between. Germline lookup yields CDR1 MNHNY and CDR2 SVGAGI (reference sequence).

This clone was seen only a few times. V is TRBV7-8 and J is TRBJ2-7, with a weak D call TRBD1 (6 bases). This CDR3 comprises 13 residues. Germline V gene data show CDR1 as SGHVS and CDR2 as FQNEAQ. Trimming pared 8 bases from V and 3 bases from J, leaving 14 bases between. Here the CDR3 reads CASAPGHLYEQYF. CDR3 in DNA: TGTGCCAGCGCCCCGGGACACCTCTACGAGCAGTACTTC.

This clone showed up just once. The CDR3 loop is CASSARGPQEPTDGYTF. Here the CDR3 DNA reads TGTGCCAGCAGCGCACGAGGACCGCAAGAACCGACGGATGGCTACACCTTC. The chain is built from TRBV9 and TRBJ1-2; D gene ambiguous. The CDR3 has 17 residues. Germline assignment: CDR1 SGDLS and CDR2 YYNGEE. V shed 3 bases and J shed 6 bases, with 24 bases lying between them.

V and J are TRBV6-1 and TRBJ2-3, with 10 bases matching TRBD2. J gave up 3 bases and V 4 bases, and 10 bases lay outside the gene matches. This CDR3 is built from 17 residues. Germline values: CDR1 MNHNS, CDR2 SASEGT. The CDR3 DNA sequence: TGTGCCAGCAGTGGGTACCGTAGCGGGGGGCGAACAGATACGCAGTATTTT. It encodes CASSGYRSGGRTDTQYF.

The chain employs TRBV5-1 and TRBJ1-1, with D perhaps TRBD1 (5 bases). The ends were cut back, 0 bases at V and 2 bases at J, with 8 bases in the middle. The CDR3 contains 14 residues. Germline V gene data show CDR1 as SGHRS and CDR2 as YFSETQ. The CDR3, as DNA: TGCGCCAGCAGCTTGGGGGGACCAAACACTGAAGCTTTCTTT. This codes for CASSLGGPNTEAFF.

The rearrangement links TRBV5-1 to TRBJ1-4; 7 bases match TRBD1. CDR1 and CDR2 (germline): SGHRS, YFSETQ. Trimming took 4 bases from V and 3 from J; bases not matched to a gene: 6. The CDR3 is 15 amino acids. The CDR3 is CASSTGRGANEKLFF. CDR3 DNA sequence: TGCGCCAGCAGCACTGGCAGGGGGGCTAATGAAAAACTGTTTTTT. Variable domain in full (rest from reference TRBV5-1 and TRBJ1-4): KAGVTQTPRYLIKTRGQQVTLSCSPISGHRSVSWYQQTPGQGLQFLFEYFSETQRNKGNFPGRFSGRQFSNSRSEMNVSTLELGDSALYLCASSTGRGANEKLFFGSGTQLSVL.

This chain joins TRBV5-1 and TRBJ2-7; TRBD1 aligns across 8 bases. The junction had 8 bases not matched to a gene; V was cut back by 4 bases and J by 2 bases. The CDR3 contains 15 residues. Germline lookup yields CDR1 SGHRS and CDR2 YFSETQ. CDR3 sequence: CASSPSGQGPYEQYF. CDR3 sequence (DNA): TGCGCCAGCAGCCCATCTGGACAGGGTCCCTACGAGCAGTACTTC.

CDR3 loop: CASSRQGETYEQYF. The DNA for the CDR3 is TGTGCCAGCAGCCGACAGGGGGAAACCTACGAGCAGTACTTC. The genes are TRBV9 and TRBJ2-7; 9 bases line up with TRBD1. With V trimmed by 4 bases and J by 2 bases, 4 bases remained unmatched. CDR1 SGDLS and CDR2 YYNGEE come from the germline V gene. CDR3 length: 14 amino acids. The full variable domain, with the rest looked up from reference TRBV9 and TRBJ2-7, is DSGVTQTPKHLITATGQRVTLRCSPRSGDLSVYWYQQSLDQGLQFLIQYYNGEERAKGNILERFSAQQFPDLHSELNLSSLELGDSALYFCASSRQGETYEQYFGPGTRLTVT.

This rearrangement joins TRBV6-2 or TRBV6-3 to TRBJ2-7, with D possibly being TRBD2 (5 bases). Trimming removed 0 bases at V and 5 bases at J, with 11 bases between. CDR1 and CDR2 from the germline V gene are MNHEY and SVGEGT. This CDR3 has 14 residues. CDR3 DNA: TGTGCCAGCAGTTACTCCGGGTCGCGGGACGAGCAGTACTTC. Translating it yields CASSYSGSRDEQYF.

This chain uses TRBV5-5 with TRBJ2-3, with D possibly being TRBD2 (5 bases). The germline CDR1 and CDR2 sequences are SGHKS and YYEKEE (reference sequence). CDR3 length: 14 amino acids. With 1 base removed from V and 6 bases from J, the gap between germline ends came to 12 bases. CDR3 amino acids: CASSLPPTGDTQYF. CDR3 bases: TGTGCCAGCAGCTTGCCACCTACGGGGGATACGCAGTATTTT.

The count of this clone is one. The chain employs TRBV5-8 and TRBJ1-5; TRBD1 matches at 8 bases. The germline CDR1 and CDR2 sequences are SGHTS and YDEGEE. The CDR3 totals 16 residues. After removal of 0 bases from V and 4 bases from J, the junction contained 6 bases not matched to a gene. The CDR3, as DNA: TGTGCCAGCAGCTTGGGCTGGGACAGGAAGAATCAGCCCCAGCATTTT. Its translation: CASSLGWDRKNQPQHF.

V gene TRBV24-1 combines with J gene TRBJ1-1, with D perhaps matching TRBD1 (6 bases). V lost 2 bases and J lost 1, with 10 bases in between. The CDR3 contains 15 residues. Germline V gene data show CDR1 as KGHDR and CDR2 as SFDVKD. CDR3 DNA: TGTGCCACCAGTGATTCCCGACAGGAGAACACTGAAGCTTTCTTT. It is translated as CATSDSRQENTEAFF.

The CDR3 is CASSLSGRSYEQYF. CDR3 nucleotide sequence: TGTGCCAGCAGCCTCTCGGGCAGATCCTACGAGCAGTACTTC. J is TRBJ2-7 and V is TRBV5-6; D gene uncertain. Trimming removed 4 bases from V and 1 base from J, with 12 bases in between. This CDR3 is built from 14 residues. In germline, CDR1 is SGHDT, CDR2 YYEEEE.

Of note for this clone: Other DNA sequences within the sample encode an identical CDR3. V and J are TRBV5-1 and TRBJ1-3, with D hard to call. The length of the CDR3 is 15 residues. Looked up from germline, CDR1 is SGHRS and CDR2 is YFSETQ. Trimming took off 0 bases at V and 0 bases at J, with 7 bases between the two ends. CDR3 DNA sequence: TGCGCCAGCAGCTTGGGCGGGAGCTCTGGAAACACCATATATTTT. Translating gives CASSLGGSSGNTIYF. The whole variable domain, filled in from reference TRBV5-1 and TRBJ1-3, reads KAGVTQTPRYLIKTRGQQVTLSCSPISGHRSVSWYQQTPGQGLQFLFEYFSETQRNKGNFPGRFSGRQFSNSRSEMNVSTLELGDSALYLCASSLGGSSGNTIYFGEGSWLTVV.

V and J are TRBV18 and TRBJ2-7; D unclear. Germline assignment: CDR1 KGHSH and CDR2 LQKENI. Trimming stripped 3 bases from V and 2 bases from J, with 11 bases between. This CDR3 has 14 residues. CDR3 DNA: TGTGCCAGCTCACCCTCCGGACGGACCTACGAGCAGTACTTC. As protein: CASSPSGRTYEQYF.

The rearrangement links TRBV27 to TRBJ1-6; unclear D gene. This CDR3 region has 13 residues. The ends were cut back, 3 bases at V and 4 bases at J, with 4 bases in the middle. Germline CDR1 reads MNHEY; CDR2 reads SMNVEV (reference sequence). The CDR3 protein is CASSFGYNSPLHF. For the CDR3, the DNA is TGTGCCAGCAGTTTCGGGTATAATTCACCCCTCCACTTT.

The chain employs TRBV7-3 and TRBJ2-3; no clear D gene. CDR3 length: 13 amino acids. Germline CDR1 is SGHTA and CDR2 is FQGTGA. With 4 bases removed from V and 2 bases from J, the gap between germline ends came to 7 bases. CDR3 loop: CASSSRDTDTQYF. The CDR3 nucleotides read TGTGCCAGCAGCTCGAGAGACACAGATACGCAGTATTTT.

V is TRBV4-3 and J is TRBJ1-3, with D unclear. Germline V gives CDR1 LGHNA, CDR2 YSLEER. The CDR3 consists of 17 residues. V was trimmed by 0 bases and J by 0 bases, leaving 12 bases between them. CDR3 residues: CASSQDRQANSGNTIYF. In nucleotides, the CDR3 is TGCGCCAGCAGCCAAGATCGGCAGGCTAACTCTGGAAACACCATATATTTT.

This clone was picked up a small number of times. The rearrangement joins TRBV12-3 or TRBV12-4 to TRBJ1-1; D gene ambiguous. The CDR3 has 13 residues. V was clipped by 3 bases and J by 6 bases, with 11 bases between them. CDR3 region: CASSFIGVAEAFF. The CDR3 region has the DNA TGTGCCAGCAGTTTTATCGGGGTAGCTGAAGCTTTCTTT.